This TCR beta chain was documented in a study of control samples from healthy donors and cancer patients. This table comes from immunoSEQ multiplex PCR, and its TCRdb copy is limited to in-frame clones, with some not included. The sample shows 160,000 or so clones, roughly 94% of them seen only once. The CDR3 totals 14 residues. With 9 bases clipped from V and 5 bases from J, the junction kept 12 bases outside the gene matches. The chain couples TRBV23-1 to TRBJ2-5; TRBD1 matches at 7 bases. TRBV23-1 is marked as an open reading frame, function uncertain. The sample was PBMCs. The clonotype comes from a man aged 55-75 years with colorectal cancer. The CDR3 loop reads CASSNRQGRETQYF. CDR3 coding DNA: TGCGCCAGTAGCAACAGACAGGGAAGGGAGACCCAGTACTTC.